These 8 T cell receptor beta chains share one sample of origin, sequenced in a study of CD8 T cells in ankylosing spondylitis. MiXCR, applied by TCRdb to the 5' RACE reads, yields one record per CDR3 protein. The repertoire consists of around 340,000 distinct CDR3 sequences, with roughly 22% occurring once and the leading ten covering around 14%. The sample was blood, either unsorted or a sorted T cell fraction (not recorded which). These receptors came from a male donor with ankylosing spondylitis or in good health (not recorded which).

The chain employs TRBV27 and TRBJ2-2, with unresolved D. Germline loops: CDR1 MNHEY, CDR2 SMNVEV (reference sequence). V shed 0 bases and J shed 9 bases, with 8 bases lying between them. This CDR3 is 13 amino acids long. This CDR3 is CASSLSGNRELFF. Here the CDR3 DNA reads TGTGCCAGCAGTTTATCAGGGAACCGGGAGCTGTTTTTT.

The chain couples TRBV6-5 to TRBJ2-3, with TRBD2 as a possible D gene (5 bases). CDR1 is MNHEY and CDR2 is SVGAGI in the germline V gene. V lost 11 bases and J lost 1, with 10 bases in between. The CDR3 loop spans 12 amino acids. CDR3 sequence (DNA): TGTGCCGGCCGGCGGGGCACAGATACGCAGTATTTT. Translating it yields CAGRRGTDTQYF.

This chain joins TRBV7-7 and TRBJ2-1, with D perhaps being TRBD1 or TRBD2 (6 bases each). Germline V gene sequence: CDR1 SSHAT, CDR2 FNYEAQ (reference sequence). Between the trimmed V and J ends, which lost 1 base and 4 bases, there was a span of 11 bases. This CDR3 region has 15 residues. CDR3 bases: TGTGCCAGCAGCTTAGAACGGGGGCTGTACAATGAGCAGTTCTTC. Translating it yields CASSLERGLYNEQFF.

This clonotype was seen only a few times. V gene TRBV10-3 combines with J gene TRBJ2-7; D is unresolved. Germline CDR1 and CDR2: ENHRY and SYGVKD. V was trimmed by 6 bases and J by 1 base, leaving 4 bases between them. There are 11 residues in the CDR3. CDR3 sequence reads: CAIRGSYEQYF. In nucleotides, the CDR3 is TGTGCCATCAGGGGGTCCTACGAGCAGTACTTC.

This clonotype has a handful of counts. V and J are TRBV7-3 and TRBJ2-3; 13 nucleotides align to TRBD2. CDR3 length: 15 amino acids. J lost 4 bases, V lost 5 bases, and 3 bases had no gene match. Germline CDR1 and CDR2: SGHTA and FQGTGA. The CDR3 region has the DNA TGTGCCAGCAGCATACTAGCGGGGGGGCCAGATACGCAGTATTTT. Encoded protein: CASSILAGGPDTQYF.

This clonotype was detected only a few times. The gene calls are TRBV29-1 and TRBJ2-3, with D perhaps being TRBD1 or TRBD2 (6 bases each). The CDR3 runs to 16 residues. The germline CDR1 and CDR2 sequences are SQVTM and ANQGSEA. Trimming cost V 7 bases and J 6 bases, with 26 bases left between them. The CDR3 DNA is TGCAGCGCCCCGGAGTCGGGGGCACCTCTGGGGGATACGCAGTATTTT. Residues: CSAPESGAPLGDTQYF.

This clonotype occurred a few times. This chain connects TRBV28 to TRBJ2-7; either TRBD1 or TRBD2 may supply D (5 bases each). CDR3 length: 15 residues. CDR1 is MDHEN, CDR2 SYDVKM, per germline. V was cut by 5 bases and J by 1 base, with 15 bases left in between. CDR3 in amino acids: CASSLPGTASYEQYF. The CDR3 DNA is TGTGCCAGCAGTCTGCCCGGGACGGCATCCTACGAGCAGTACTTC.

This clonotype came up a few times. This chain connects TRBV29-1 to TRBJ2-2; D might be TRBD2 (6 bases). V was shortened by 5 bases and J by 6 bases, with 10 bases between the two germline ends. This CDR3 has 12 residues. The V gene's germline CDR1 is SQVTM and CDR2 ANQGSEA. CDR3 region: CSVPGVAGELFF. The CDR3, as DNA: TGCAGCGTTCCGGGGGTAGCCGGGGAGCTGTTTTTT.